This passage covers 17 T cell receptor beta chains from one sample sequenced in a study of a mutant IDH1 vaccine in newly diagnosed glioma. These receptors have no known antigen. Time point defined: week 11, during vaccination. The study gave 300 ug of mutant IDH1 20-mer peptide per vaccine dose, with topical imiquimod. Profiling relied on immunoSEQ multiplex PCR, and the TCRdb table lists in-frame clones only, not all of them. The data contain roughly 60,000 clones, approximately 80% of them seen just once; the ten biggest clones take up 3% to 4.5%. Sequences were derived from PBMCs, sampled from a glioma patient whose treatment included an IDH1 peptide vaccine. All receptors derive from a man younger than 45 with glioma.

The chain combines TRBV30 with TRBJ1-2; D is unresolved. Germline V gene data show CDR1 as GTSNPN and CDR2 as SVGIG (reference sequence). CDR3 length equals 13 residues. V was trimmed by 4 bases and J by 8 bases, leaving 17 bases between them. The CDR3 protein is CAWTTRRAQGYTF. For the CDR3, the DNA is TGTGCCTGGACCACAAGAAGGGCTCAGGGCTACACCTTC.

The chain is built from TRBV5-5 and TRBJ2-7; D unresolved. V shed 2 bases and J shed 5 bases, with 5 bases lying between them. The V gene's germline CDR1 is SGHKS and CDR2 YYEKEE (reference sequence). The CDR3 runs 11 residues. The CDR3 spells CASSFSNEQYF. CDR3 DNA: TGTGCCAGCAGCTTTAGCAACGAGCAGTACTTC.

This clone was seen once. This chain joins TRBV28 and TRBJ1-1; D perhaps matches TRBD1 (6 bases). V shed 4 bases and J shed 0 bases, with 12 bases lying between them. CDR1 is MDHEN and CDR2 is SYDVKM in the germline V gene. CDR3 size: 15 residues. For the CDR3, the DNA is TGTGCCAGCAGTTCGGGGACATTAATGAACACTGAAGCTTTCTTT. Translated: CASSSGTLMNTEAFF.

V is TRBV28 and J is TRBJ1-1, with 7 bases lining up with TRBD1. In germline, CDR1 is MDHEN, CDR2 SYDVKM. The CDR3 contains 14 residues. Unmatched junction bases numbered 4, after V lost 5 bases and J lost 1 base. In nucleotides, the CDR3 is TGTGCCAGCAGTCACAGGGGTGGGAACACTGAAGCTTTCTTT. Translated, it gives CASSHRGGNTEAFF.

V gene TRBV4-3 combines with J gene TRBJ2-3, with D possibly matching TRBD2 (6 bases). The CDR3 contains 13 residues. The germline CDR1 and CDR2 sequences are LGHNA and YSLEER. Trimming cost V 4 bases and J 3 bases, with 8 bases left between them. CDR3: CASSPGLTDTQYF. The CDR3 bases are TGCGCCAGCAGCCCGGGACTGACAGATACGCAGTATTTT.

This chain uses TRBV5-5 with TRBJ1-1; D not certain. CDR1 is SGHKS and CDR2 is YYEKEE in the germline V gene (reference sequence). This CDR3 has 11 residues. V lost 1 base, J lost 4 bases, and 2 bases lay in between. The CDR3 spells CASSLRTEAFF. For the CDR3, the DNA is TGTGCCAGCAGCTTGCGCACTGAAGCTTTCTTT.

V gene TRBV18 combines with J gene TRBJ2-3; TRBD2 matches at 7 bases. Unmatched junction bases numbered 7, after V lost 6 bases and J lost 4 bases. CDR3 length: 14 amino acids. Germline CDR1 reads KGHSH; CDR2 reads LQKENI. CDR3: CASSLTSLADTQYF. The DNA for the CDR3 is TGTGCCAGCTCTCTGACTAGCCTCGCAGATACGCAGTATTTT.

J is TRBJ1-4 and V is TRBV6-1; D gene uncertain. CDR3 length: 18 residues. Germline V gene lookup returns CDR1 MNHNS and CDR2 SASEGT. V lost 1 base, J lost 0 bases, and 15 bases lay in between. As DNA, the CDR3 is TGTGCCAGCAGTGAAGAACTAATGGGATCAGCAACTAATGAAAAACTGTTTTTT. This encodes CASSEELMGSATNEKLFF.

The chain has TRBV7-8 and TRBJ2-1; 8 bases map to TRBD2. This CDR3 has 19 residues. Germline-derived CDR1 and CDR2 are SGHVS and FQNEAQ. The junction had 16 bases not matched to a gene; V was cut back by 2 bases and J by 4 bases. The chain's CDR3 is CASSLSLAGLGEEYNEQFF. CDR3 nucleotides: TGTGCCAGCAGCTTATCCCTTGCGGGACTAGGGGAAGAATACAATGAGCAGTTCTTC.

V is TRBV5-1 and J is TRBJ2-1; maybe TRBD2 (6 bases). The germline CDR1 and CDR2 sequences are SGHRS and YFSETQ. V was trimmed by 3 bases and J by 8 bases, leaving 15 bases between them. CDR3 length: 14 amino acids. The CDR3 spells CASSSGSPDDEQFF. DNA for the CDR3: TGCGCCAGCAGCTCCGGGAGCCCGGATGATGAGCAGTTCTTC.

This sequence joins TRBV5-4 and TRBJ1-2; TRBD1 agrees at 11 bases. Germline values: CDR1 SGHNT, CDR2 YYREEE (reference sequence). With 0 bases clipped from V and 7 bases from J, the junction kept 8 bases outside the gene matches. The CDR3 is 16 residues long. CDR3 sequence (DNA): TGTGCCAGCAGCTTGGTCGGGGGACAGGGGGTAGGTGGCTACACCTTC. Protein product: CASSLVGGQGVGGYTF.

The chain combines TRBV5-6 with TRBJ2-5, with 9 positions matching TRBD1. CDR1 and CDR2 (germline): SGHDT, YYEEEE. This CDR3 is 14 amino acids long. Losses at the gene ends were 6 bases for V and 7 bases for J; bases not matched to a gene: 10. CDR3: CASILTGGEGTQYF. CDR3 nucleotides: TGTGCCAGCATCTTAACAGGGGGCGAGGGGACCCAGTACTTC.

In this sample, this clone turned up once. V and J are TRBV2 and TRBJ1-1; TRBD1 is a possible D gene (5 bases). There are 13 residues in the CDR3. The germline V gene encodes CDR1 SNHLY and CDR2 FYNNEI. V was cut by 11 bases and J by 4 bases, with 17 bases left in between. Written as DNA, the CDR3 is TGTGCCCCCACCGGGGGGGAAAGCACTGAAGCTTTCTTT. The encoded protein is CAPTGGESTEAFF.

As DNA, the CDR3 is TGTGCCAGCAGCTTCTCGGGACAGGGTATCTACGAGCAGTACTTC. Translated, it gives CASSFSGQGIYEQYF. The chain recombines TRBV5-4 with TRBJ2-5; 9 bases agree with TRBD1. Near its end, the DNA agrees better with TRBJ2-7, so the J call may be wrong. Germline V gives CDR1 SGHNT, CDR2 YYREEE (reference sequence). The CDR3 is 15 residues long.

The rearrangement uses TRBV27 and TRBJ1-1, with D unclear. The CDR3 consists of 14 residues. Trimming took off 2 bases at V and 0 bases at J, with 7 bases between the two ends. In germline, CDR1 is MNHEY, CDR2 SMNVEV (reference sequence). CDR3 DNA sequence: TGTGCCAGCAGTTTAGAAGGTTTGAACACTGAAGCTTTCTTT. Translating gives CASSLEGLNTEAFF.

The chain combines TRBV10-3 with TRBJ2-3; weak D call: TRBD2 (6 bases). The CDR3 covers 14 residues. V lost 0 bases to trimming and J lost 6 bases, with 10 bases between them. From germline, CDR1 is ENHRY and CDR2 SYGVKD. The CDR3 is CAISESGGSDTQYF. The CDR3, as DNA: TGTGCCATCAGTGAGTCTGGGGGGAGCGATACGCAGTATTTT.

The V call is TRBV4-2, the J call TRBJ2-1, with TRBD2 matching 9 bases. In germline, CDR1 is LGHNA, CDR2 YNFKEQ. This CDR3 has 17 residues. The V and J ends lost 0 bases and 3 bases, in that order; junction bases with no gene match: 6. DNA for the CDR3: TGTGCCAGCAGCCAAGATTGGGTGACTAGCGGCTACAATGAGCAGTTCTTC. It encodes CASSQDWVTSGYNEQFF.